The count of the clone carrying this TCR beta chain is one. Its antigen is undetermined. Data came from immunoSEQ multiplex PCR; TCRdb stores just in-frame clones and leaves some out. The sample carries about 380,000 clones, about 96% recorded once. This sample stems from a study of shared clonotypes between healthy human individuals. Regarding the study as a whole: Approximately 5% of naive CD4 clonotypes were shared across a few donors. Compared with clonotypes that all four donors shared, non-shared clonotypes had lower generation probabilities.

The CDR3 has 16 residues. Germline lookup yields CDR1 MDHEN and CDR2 SYDVKM. Trimming removed 4 bases from V and 2 bases from J, with 17 bases in between. The sequence was obtained from a man aged 25 to 40 in good health. This sequence joins TRBV28 and TRBJ1-1; D is perhaps TRBD1 (5 bases). Sequenced input: memory CD8+ T cells sorted from blood. Subset: CD45RO+ cells pooled with CCR7-negative TemRA cells. The CDR3 DNA sequence: TGTGCCAGCAGTTCCTACCGGACACGTTTTAACACTGAAGCTTTCTTT. Translated, it gives CASSSYRTRFNTEAFF.